The TCR beta chain described here comes from a study of blood T cell repertoires in COVID-19. Study summary: Collection of acute and convalescent COVID-19 samples took place in the United States, Italy and Spain.

Libraries were prepared by immunoSEQ multiplex PCR; TCRdb keeps only in-frame clonotypes and omits some of them. The sample has about 170,000 clones, 89% seen once. Germline V gene sequence: CDR1 GTSNPN, CDR2 SVGIG (reference sequence). The junction had 12 bases not matched to a gene; V was cut back by 5 bases and J by 2 bases. The CDR3 covers 15 residues. Sequencing was done on a sample of PBMCs or T cells enriched from blood (not recorded which). This sequence joins TRBV30 and TRBJ2-7, with 7 bases aligning to TRBD1. This TCR came from a woman in her late teens or twenties who had recovered from COVID-19. As DNA, the CDR3 is TGTGCCTGGGGGGGAACCGGGACAGAGGCCTACGAGCAGTACTTC. As protein: CAWGGTGTEAYEQYF.